The source of this T cell receptor (beta chain) is a study of shared clonotypes between healthy human individuals. Whole-study results and caveats: Sharing of clonotypes among donors was expected to vary with sequencing depth. Shared across a few donors were 5% to 6% of the naive CD4 clonotypes. Relative to clonotypes present in all four donors, those not shared had lower generation probabilities.

Sorted-subset replicate PCR reactions were performed with 150 to 200 ng DNA, corresponding to tens of thousands of T cell genomes. TCRdb's copy holds only in-frame clones and misses some; the assay was immunoSEQ multiplex PCR. The data show some 2,100,000 clones, roughly 95% seen once. Per germline, CDR1 WSHSY and CDR2 SAAADI. V was pared by 8 bases and J by 0 bases, with 9 bases of the junction left unmatched. This CDR3 is built from 16 residues. Of note for this clone: Its specificity is not known.

The sample taken for sequencing was naive CD4+ T cells sorted from blood. Described subset: CD45RA+ positively selected. The TCR originated in a man younger than 35 in good health. The chain uses TRBV10-2 and TRBJ1-1; 10 nucleotides agree with TRBD1. The CDR3 protein is CASREGTGVMNTEAFF. In DNA form, the CDR3 reads TGCGCCAGCCGGGAGGGGACAGGGGTTATGAACACTGAAGCTTTCTTT.